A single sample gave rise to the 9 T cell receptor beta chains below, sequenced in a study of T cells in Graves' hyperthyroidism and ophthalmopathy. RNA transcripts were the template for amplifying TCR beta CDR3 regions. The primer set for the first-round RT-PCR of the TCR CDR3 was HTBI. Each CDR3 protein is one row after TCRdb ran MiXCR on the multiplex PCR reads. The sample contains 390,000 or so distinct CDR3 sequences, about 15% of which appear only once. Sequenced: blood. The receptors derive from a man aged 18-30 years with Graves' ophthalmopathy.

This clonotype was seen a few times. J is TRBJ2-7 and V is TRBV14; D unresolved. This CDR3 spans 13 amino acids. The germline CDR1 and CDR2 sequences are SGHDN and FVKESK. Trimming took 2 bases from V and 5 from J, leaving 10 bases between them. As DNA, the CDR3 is TGTGCCAGCAGCCAATTGTACCGGGACGAGCAGTACTTC. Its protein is CASSQLYRDEQYF.

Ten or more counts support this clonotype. The DNA of the CDR3 is TGTGCCAGCAGTCCTCTTAGGGACAGGCCATTTGATGGCTACACCTTC. This translates into CASSPLRDRPFDGYTF. V gene TRBV6-1 combines with J gene TRBJ1-2, with 8 bases fitting TRBD1. The V gene's germline CDR1 is MNHNS and CDR2 SASEGT. V dropped 5 bases and J dropped 6; count of bases not matched to a gene: 14. The CDR3 contains 16 residues.

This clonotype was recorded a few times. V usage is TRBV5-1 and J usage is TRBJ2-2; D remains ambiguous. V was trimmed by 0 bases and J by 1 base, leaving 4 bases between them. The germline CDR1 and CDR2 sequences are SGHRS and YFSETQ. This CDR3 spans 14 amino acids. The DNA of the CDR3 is TGCGCCAGCAGCTTGGTAGAGAACACCGGGGAGCTGTTTTTT. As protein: CASSLVENTGELFF.

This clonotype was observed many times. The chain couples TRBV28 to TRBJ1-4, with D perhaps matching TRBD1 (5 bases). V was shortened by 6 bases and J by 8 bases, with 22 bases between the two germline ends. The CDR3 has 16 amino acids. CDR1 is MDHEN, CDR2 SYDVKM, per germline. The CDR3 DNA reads TGTGCCAGCAGCATTCCCCGCGGGGGGGACCGAGAAAAACTGTTTTTT. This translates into CASSIPRGGDREKLFF.

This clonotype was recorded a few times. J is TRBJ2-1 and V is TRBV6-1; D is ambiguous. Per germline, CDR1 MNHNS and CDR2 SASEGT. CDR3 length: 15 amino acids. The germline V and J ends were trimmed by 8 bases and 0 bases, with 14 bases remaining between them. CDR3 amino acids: CASGSESSSYNEQFF. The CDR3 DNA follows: TGTGCCAGCGGAAGCGAATCGAGCTCCTACAATGAGCAGTTCTTC.

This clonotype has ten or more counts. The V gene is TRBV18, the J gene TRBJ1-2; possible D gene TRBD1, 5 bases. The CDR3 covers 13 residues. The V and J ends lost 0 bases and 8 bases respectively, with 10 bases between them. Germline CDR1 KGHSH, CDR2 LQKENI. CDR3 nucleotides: TGTGCCAGCTCACCACCCTCGGGGGAAGGCTACACCTTC. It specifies CASSPPSGEGYTF.

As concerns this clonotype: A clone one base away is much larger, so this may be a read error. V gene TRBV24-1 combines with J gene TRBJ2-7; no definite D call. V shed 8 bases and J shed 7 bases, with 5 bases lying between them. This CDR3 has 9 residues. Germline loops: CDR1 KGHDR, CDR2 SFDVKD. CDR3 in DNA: TGTGCCACCAAGCATGAGCAGTACTTC. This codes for CATKHEQYF.

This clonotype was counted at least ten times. CDR3 sequence reads: CASSEGGDRTAQHF. Written as DNA, the CDR3 is TGTGCCAGCAGTGAAGGGGGAGACCGGACAGCCCAGCATTTT. The V and J genes are TRBV6-1 and TRBJ1-5; D may be TRBD1 (6 bases). V lost 1 base, J lost 11 bases, and 15 bases lay in between. Germline V gives CDR1 MNHNS, CDR2 SASEGT. The CDR3 extends over 14 amino acids.

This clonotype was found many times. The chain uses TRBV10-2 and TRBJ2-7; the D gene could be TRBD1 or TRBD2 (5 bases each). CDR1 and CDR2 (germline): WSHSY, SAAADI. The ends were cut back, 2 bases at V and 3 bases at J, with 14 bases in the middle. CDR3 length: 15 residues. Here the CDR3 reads CASSEPYGTHYEQYF. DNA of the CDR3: TGCGCCAGCAGTGAGCCGTACGGGACGCACTACGAGCAGTACTTC.